This TCR beta chain was profiled in a study of T-cell reconstitution after alpha-beta-depleted transplantation in children. The germline V and J ends were trimmed by 6 bases and 14 bases, with 20 bases remaining between them. Per the germline V gene, CDR1 is LNHDA and CDR2 is SQIVND (reference sequence). The CDR3 is made up of 14 amino acids. TCRbeta library construction was performed incorporating unique molecular identifiers. TCRdb processed the PCR reads anew with MiXCR; each CDR3 protein has one entry. The sample includes roughly 500,000 distinct CDR3 sequences, over 25% of them seen just once. This clonotype has a single count.

Sequencing was performed on PBMCs from the stem cell graft donor, taken from the stem cell graft. The sequence was obtained from a human donor who donated a stem cell graft to a child with aplastic anemia. The V call is TRBV19, the J call TRBJ1-6; no reliable D call. CDR3 DNA: TGTGCCAGTAGCCCCGTAGATCCGGGGTTAGCCCTCCACTTT. Protein: CASSPVDPGLALHF.